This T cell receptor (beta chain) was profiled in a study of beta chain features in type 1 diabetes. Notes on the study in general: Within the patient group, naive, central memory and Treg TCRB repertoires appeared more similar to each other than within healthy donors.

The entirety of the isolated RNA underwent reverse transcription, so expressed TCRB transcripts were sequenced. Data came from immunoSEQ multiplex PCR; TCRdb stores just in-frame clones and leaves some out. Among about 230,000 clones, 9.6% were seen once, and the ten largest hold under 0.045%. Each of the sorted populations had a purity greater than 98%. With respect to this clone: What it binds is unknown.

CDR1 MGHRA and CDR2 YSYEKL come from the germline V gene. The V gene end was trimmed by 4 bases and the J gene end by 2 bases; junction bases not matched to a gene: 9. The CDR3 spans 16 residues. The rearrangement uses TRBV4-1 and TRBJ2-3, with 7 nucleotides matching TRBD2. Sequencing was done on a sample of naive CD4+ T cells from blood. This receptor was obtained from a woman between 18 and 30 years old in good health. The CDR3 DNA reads TGCGCCAGCAGCCGACTTAGTGCGGGAGCCACAGATACGCAGTATTTT. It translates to CASSRLSAGATDTQYF.